The TCR beta chain under discussion was sequenced for a study of post-analysis software for immune sequencing data. cDNA libraries of TCR beta carried unique molecular identifiers. From the PCR reads, TCRdb called clonotypes with MiXCR, one entry per CDR3 protein. The repertoire includes around 700,000 distinct CDR3 sequences, roughly three fifths of them detected once, and about 11% sits in the top ten. This clonotype came up once. The antigen is unknown. The V gene's germline CDR1 is SNHLY and CDR2 FYNNEI. V was trimmed by 3 bases and J by 1 base, leaving 7 bases between them. This CDR3 comprises 14 residues. Study results and caveats: Versus controls, multiple sclerosis patients showed significantly lower diversity (normalized Chao1). In patients, about five TRBV segments were more frequent than in controls, with TRBV5-6, TRBV5-1 and TRBV20-1 among them.

This clonotype was sampled from a girl aged 2-10 years with multiple sclerosis. Sequencing was performed on blood. The chain couples TRBV2 to TRBJ2-1, with D unclear. CDR3 in DNA: TGTGCCAGCAGTGAGCGGTATTCCTACAATGAGCAGTTCTTC. Its translation is CASSERYSYNEQFF.